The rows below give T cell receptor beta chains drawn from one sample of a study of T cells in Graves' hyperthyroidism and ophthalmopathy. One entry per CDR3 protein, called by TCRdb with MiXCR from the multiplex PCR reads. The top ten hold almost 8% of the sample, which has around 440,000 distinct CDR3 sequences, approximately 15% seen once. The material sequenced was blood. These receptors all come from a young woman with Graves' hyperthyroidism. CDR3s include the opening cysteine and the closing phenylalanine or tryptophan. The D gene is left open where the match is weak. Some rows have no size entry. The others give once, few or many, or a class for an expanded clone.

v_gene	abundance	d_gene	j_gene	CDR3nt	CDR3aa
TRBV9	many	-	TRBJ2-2	TGTGCCAGCAGCGTAGTTGGAGACACCGGGGAGCTGTTTTTT	CASSVVGDTGELFF
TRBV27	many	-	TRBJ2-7	TGTGCCAGCAGTGCAGGGGAATCCTACGAGCAGTACTTC	CASSAGESYEQYF
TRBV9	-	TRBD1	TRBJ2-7	TGTGCCAGCAGCCCAGAGGTACAGGGGTCCTACGAGCAGTACTTC	CASSPEVQGSYEQYF
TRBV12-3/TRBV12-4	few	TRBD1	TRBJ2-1	TGTGCCAGCAGTGTGGGACAGGGGTTGGGTAATGAGCAGTTCTTC	CASSVGQGLGNEQFF
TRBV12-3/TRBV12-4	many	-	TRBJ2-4	TGTGCCAGCAGTCTTGTAGGTGCCAAAAACATTCAGTACTTC	CASSLVGAKNIQYF
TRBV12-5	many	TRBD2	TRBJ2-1	TGTGCTAGTGGTCCACCCTTTAGCGGGGGAGAAGATGAGCAGTTCTTC	CASGPPFSGGEDEQFF
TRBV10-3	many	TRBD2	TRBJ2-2	TGTGCCATCAGTGAGTGGCTAGCGGGAAACACCGGGGAGCTGTTTTTT	CAISEWLAGNTGELFF
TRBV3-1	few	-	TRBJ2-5	TGTGCCAGCAGCCGGTTGGTTGCGGTTAGTGTGTCGGAGACCCAGTACTTC	CASSRLVAVSVSETQYF
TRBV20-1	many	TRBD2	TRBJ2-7	TGCAGTGCTAGCGGACTAGCGGGAGTATCGTACGAGCAGTACTTC	CSASGLAGVSYEQYF
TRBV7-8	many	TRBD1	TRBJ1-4	TGTGCCAGCAGCCCTAGCTACAGGGGGCTTGTAACTAATGAAAAACTGTTTTTT	CASSPSYRGLVTNEKLFF
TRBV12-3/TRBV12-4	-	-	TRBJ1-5	TGTGCCAGCAGTTTCTTATTTCATCAGCCCCAGCATTTT	CASSFLFHQPQHF
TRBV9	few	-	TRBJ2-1	TGTGCCAGCAGCCCAGGGGGGCTAGATGAGGATGAGCAGTTCTTC	CASSPGGLDEDEQFF
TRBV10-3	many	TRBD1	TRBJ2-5	TGTGCCATCAAGAACGGACAGGGGGCTTTAGAGACCCAGTACTTC	CAIKNGQGALETQYF
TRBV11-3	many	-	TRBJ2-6	TGTGCCAGCAGCTCGACAGGGGCCAACGTCCTGACTTTC	CASSSTGANVLTF
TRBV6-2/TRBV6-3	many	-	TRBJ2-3	TGTGCCAGCAGTTACCCCGGACACGATGGCGCAGATACGCAGTATTTT	CASSYPGHDGADTQYF
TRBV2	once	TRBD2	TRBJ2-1	TGTGCCAGCAGGGTCGCTGGCGGGAGCTATAATGAGCAGTTCTTC	CASRVAGGSYNEQFF
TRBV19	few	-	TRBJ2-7	TGTGCCAGTAGTATGGGCGGATACGGCTCCTACGAGCAGTACTTC	CASSMGGYGSYEQYF
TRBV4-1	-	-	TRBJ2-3	TGCGCCAGCAGCCAAGATCCTGGGGGGGATACGCAGTATTTT	CASSQDPGGDTQYF
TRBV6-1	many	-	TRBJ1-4	TGTGCCAGCAGTGAAGCGTCGCCAGCCGGTAGTGGAAAACTGTTTTTT	CASSEASPAGSGKLFF
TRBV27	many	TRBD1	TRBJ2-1	TGTGCCAGCAGATCCCGACAGGGGCTGGATGAGCAGTTCTTC	CASRSRQGLDEQFF
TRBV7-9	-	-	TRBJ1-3	TGTGCCAGCCCGGTGGGGGCTGGAAACACCATATATTTT	CASPVGAGNTIYF
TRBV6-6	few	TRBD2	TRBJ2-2	TGTGCCAGCAGTTACTCGTTAGCGGGGGGGGGGCTGTTTTTT	CASSYSLAGGGLFF
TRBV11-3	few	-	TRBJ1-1	TGTGCCACCGAATGGGGTCAATGGAACACTGAAGCTTTCTTT	CATEWGQWNTEAFF
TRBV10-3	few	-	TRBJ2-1	TGTGCCATCAGTGGGCAAAACCTTCGCTCCTACAATGAGCAGTTCTTC	CAISGQNLRSYNEQFF
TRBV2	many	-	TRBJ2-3	TGTACCAGCAGTGATCCCCCAGCAGCAGATACGCAGTATTTT	CTSSDPPAADTQYF
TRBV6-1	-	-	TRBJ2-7	TGTGCCAGCGATACAGGGACCTACGAGCAGTACTTC	CASDTGTYEQYF
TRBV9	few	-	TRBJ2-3	TGTGCCAGCAACCCCTCCGGGTCCCACACAGATACGCAGTATTTT	CASNPSGSHTDTQYF
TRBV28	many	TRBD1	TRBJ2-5	TGTGCCAGCAGTTTAACAGGGGGCCTCCAAGAGACCCAGTACTTC	CASSLTGGLQETQYF
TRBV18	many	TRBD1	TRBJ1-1	TGTGCCAGCTCACCGTCAGGGGGGGCCCGGGCTGAAGCTTTCTTT	CASSPSGGARAEAFF
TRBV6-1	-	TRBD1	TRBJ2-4	TGTGCCAGCAGCCGGACAGGGTCCCAAAACATTCAGTACTTC	CASSRTGSQNIQYF
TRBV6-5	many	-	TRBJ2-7	TGTGCCAGCAGTTACTCGTCAGGGGCGGTCGAGCAGTACTTC	CASSYSSGAVEQYF
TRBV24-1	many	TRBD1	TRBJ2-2	TGTGCCACCCGGGACAGGGGAAACACCGGGGAGCTGTTTTTT	CATRDRGNTGELFF
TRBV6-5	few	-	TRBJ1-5	TGTGCCAGCAGTTACGGCGGGGGGGATAGCAATCAGCCCCAGCATTTT	CASSYGGGDSNQPQHF
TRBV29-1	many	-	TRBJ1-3	TGCAGCGTTGCGGGAAGGGACTCTGGAAACACCATATATTTT	CSVAGRDSGNTIYF
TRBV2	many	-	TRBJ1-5	TGTGCCAGCAGTGGGCCGGGGGGAAGGGATCAGCCCCAGCATTTT	CASSGPGGRDQPQHF
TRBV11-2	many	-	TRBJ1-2	TGTGCCAGCAGCTTAGTTGTGTACGCTAACTATGGCTACACCTTC	CASSLVVYANYGYTF
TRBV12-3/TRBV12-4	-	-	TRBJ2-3	TGTGCCAGCAGTACCCCCTTAGCCCTCAGCACAGATACGCAGTATTTT	CASSTPLALSTDTQYF
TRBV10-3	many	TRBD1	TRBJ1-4	TGTGCCATCAGTGACCCGGGACAGGGACGAGAAAAACTGTTTTTT	CAISDPGQGREKLFF
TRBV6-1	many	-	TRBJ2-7	TGTGCCAGCTGCCCCAAAGGGGAAAAACGCGAGCAGTACTTC	CASCPKGEKREQYF